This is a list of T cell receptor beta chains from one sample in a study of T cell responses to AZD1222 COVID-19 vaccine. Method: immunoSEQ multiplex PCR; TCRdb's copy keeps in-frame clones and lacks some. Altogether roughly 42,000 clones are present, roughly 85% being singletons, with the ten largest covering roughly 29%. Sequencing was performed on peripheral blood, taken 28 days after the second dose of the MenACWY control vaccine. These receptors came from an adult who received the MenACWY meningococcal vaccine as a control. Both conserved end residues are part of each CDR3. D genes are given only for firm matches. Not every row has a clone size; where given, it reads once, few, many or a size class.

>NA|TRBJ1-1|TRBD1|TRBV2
TGTGCCAGCCCAGGGGGCAGGGGATTCGACACTGAAGCTTTCTTT
CASPGGRGFDTEAFF
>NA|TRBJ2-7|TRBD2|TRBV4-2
TGTGCCAGCAGCCAAGAACTAGCGAGCTACGAGCAGTACTTC
CASSQELASYEQYF
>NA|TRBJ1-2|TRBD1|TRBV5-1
TGCGCCAGCAGCAGGGGACAGGGGGCATCCGGCTACACCTTC
CASSRGQGASGYTF
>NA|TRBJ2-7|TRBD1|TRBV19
TGTGCCAGTAGTCCTCGACAGGGGCACACCTACGAGCAGTACTTC
CASSPRQGHTYEQYF
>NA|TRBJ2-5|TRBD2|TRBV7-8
TGTGCCAGCAGCTCAAAAGCGGGAGTCCAAGAGACCCAGTACTTC
CASSSKAGVQETQYF
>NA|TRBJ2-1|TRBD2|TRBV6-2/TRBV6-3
TGTGCCAGCAGTTACTCCCGCTCGGCTAGCGGGGCTTACAATGAGCAGTTCTTC
CASSYSRSASGAYNEQFF
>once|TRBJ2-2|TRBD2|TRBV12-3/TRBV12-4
TGTGCCAGCAGTCTAGCGGCGACCGGGGAGCTGTTTTTT
CASSLAATGELFF
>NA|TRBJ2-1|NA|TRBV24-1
TGTGCCACCAGTGATTTAAGAGGCGGCCTAGCAGGGAATGAGCAGTTCTTC
CATSDLRGGLAGNEQFF
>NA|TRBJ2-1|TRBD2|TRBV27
TGTGCCAGCAGTTTAGGGACTAGCGGGATAAATGAGCAGTTCTTC
CASSLGTSGINEQFF
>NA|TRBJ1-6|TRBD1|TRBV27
TGTGCCAGCAGTTTTTGGGGACAGGGCGAGGGGCGGCCCCTCCACTTT
CASSFWGQGEGRPLHF
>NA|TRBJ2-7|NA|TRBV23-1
TGCGCCAGCAGTCCCCCCTACGAGCAGTACTTC
CASSPPYEQYF
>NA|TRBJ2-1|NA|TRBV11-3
TGTGCCAGCAGCTTAGGTTTGTACAATGAGCAGTTCTTC
CASSLGLYNEQFF
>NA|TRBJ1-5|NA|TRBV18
TGTGCCAGCTCACTCGGGGGGAATAGCAATCAGCCCCAGCATTTT
CASSLGGNSNQPQHF
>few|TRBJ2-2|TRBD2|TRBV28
TGTGCCAGTTCTGCCGGGACTAGCGCCGGGGAGCTGTTTTTT
CASSAGTSAGELFF
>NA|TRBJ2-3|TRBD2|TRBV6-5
TGTGCCAGCAGTTACTCATGGCGGGAGAGTGAAGATACGCAGTATTTT
CASSYSWRESEDTQYF
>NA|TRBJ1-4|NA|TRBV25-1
TGTGCCAGCAGTGGCGGTTTTGAAAAACTGTTTTTT
CASSGGFEKLFF
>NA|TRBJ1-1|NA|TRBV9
TGTGCCAGCAGCCAGGGCCTTCGCGCTGAAGCTTTCTTT
CASSQGLRAEAFF
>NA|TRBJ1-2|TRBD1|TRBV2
TGTGCCAGCAGTGGCCAGAACAGGGGATTTGGAAGTAACTATGGCTACACCTTC
CASSGQNRGFGSNYGYTF
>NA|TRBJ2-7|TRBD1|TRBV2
TGTGCCAGCAGTGATTGGACAGGGAGGCCCCCCTACGAGCAGTACTTC
CASSDWTGRPPYEQYF
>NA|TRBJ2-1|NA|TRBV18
TGTGCCAGCTCACCGGGGCCTAGATACAATGAGCAGTTCTTC
CASSPGPRYNEQFF
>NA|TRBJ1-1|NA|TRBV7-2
TGTGCCAGCAACAACCCCCGCAGGGCCCTACAAGAAGCTTTCTTT
CASNNPRRALQEAFF
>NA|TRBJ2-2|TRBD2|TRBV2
TGTGCCAGCAGTGCATTAGCGGGATACACCGGGGAGCTGTTTTTT
CASSALAGYTGELFF
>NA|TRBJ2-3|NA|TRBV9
TGTGCCAGCAGCGTCGGGGAAGCGGAATACACAGATACGCAGTATTTT
CASSVGEAEYTDTQYF
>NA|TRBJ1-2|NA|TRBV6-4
TGTGCCAGCAGTGGGGAATTCGGCCGCTATGGCTACACCTTC
CASSGEFGRYGYTF
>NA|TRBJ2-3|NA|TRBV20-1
TGCAGTGCTAGTTCGGCGTATAGCACAGATACGCAGTATTTT
CSASSAYSTDTQYF
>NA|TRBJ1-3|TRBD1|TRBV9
TGTGCCAGCAGCCGGGACAGGGGAAACACCATATATTTT
CASSRDRGNTIYF
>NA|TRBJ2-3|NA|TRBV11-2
TGTGCCAGCAGCTTAGAGGTCGCGAATACGCAGTATTTT
CASSLEVANTQYF
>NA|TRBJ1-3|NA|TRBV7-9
TGTGCCAGCAGCAATTCAGGGGACGGAAACACCATATATTTT
CASSNSGDGNTIYF
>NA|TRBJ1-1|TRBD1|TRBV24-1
TGTGCCACCAGTGCCAGGGGGTACACTGAAGCTTTCTTT
CATSARGYTEAFF
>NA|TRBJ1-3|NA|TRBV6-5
TGTGCCAGCATCACACCGGGACATGGAAACACCATATATTTT
CASITPGHGNTIYF
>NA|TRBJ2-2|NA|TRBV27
TGTGCCAGCAGTTCCCCCCCCACTAAGACCGGGGAGCTGTTTTTT
CASSSPPTKTGELFF
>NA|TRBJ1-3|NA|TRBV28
TGTGCCAGCAGTGCCGCATATGGAAGAAACACCATATATTTT
CASSAAYGRNTIYF
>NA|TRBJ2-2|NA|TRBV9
TGTGCCAGCAGCCCTTCTGGGACAAACACCGGGGAGCTGTTTTTT
CASSPSGTNTGELFF
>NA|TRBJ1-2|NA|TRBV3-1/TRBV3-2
TGTGCCAGCAGCCAAGTCTGGGAGTCCGGCTACACCTTC
CASSQVWESGYTF
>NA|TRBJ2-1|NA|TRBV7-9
TGTGCCAGCAGCTTAAAACTTGAGCAGTTCTTC
CASSLKLEQFF
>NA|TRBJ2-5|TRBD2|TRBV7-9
TGTGCCAGCAGCCCGACTAGCGGGAGAGGGGTAGAGACCCAGTACTTC
CASSPTSGRGVETQYF
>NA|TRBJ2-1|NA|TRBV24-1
TGTGCCACAAACGGGGGCTACAATGAGCAGTTCTTC
CATNGGYNEQFF
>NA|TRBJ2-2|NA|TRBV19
TGTGCCAGTAGTATAGATCCCGCCACCGGGGAGCTGTTTTTT
CASSIDPATGELFF
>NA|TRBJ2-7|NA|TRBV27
TGTGCCAGCAGTTTAGGGCAAACCTACGAGCAGTACTTC
CASSLGQTYEQYF
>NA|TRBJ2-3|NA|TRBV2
TGTGCCAGCAGTCGATCCGGGACCCTCAGGGCGGATACGCAGTATTTT
CASSRSGTLRADTQYF
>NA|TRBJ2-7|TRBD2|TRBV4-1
TGCGCCAGCAGCCCCGAGCCAGCGGGGTTACACGAGCAGTACTTC
CASSPEPAGLHEQYF
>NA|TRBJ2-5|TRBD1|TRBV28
TGTGCCAGCAGTCCTCGACAGGGGCGGGCAGAGACCCAGTACTTC
CASSPRQGRAETQYF
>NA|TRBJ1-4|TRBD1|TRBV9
TGTGCCAGCAGCGTGGGTGGACAGGGAGGAGGCGAAAAACTGTTTTTT
CASSVGGQGGGEKLFF
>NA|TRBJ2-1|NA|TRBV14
TGTGCCAGCAGCCCCCGGGGCCGACGATTCTACAATGAGCAGTTCTTC
CASSPRGRRFYNEQFF
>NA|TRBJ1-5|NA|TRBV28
TGTGCCAGCAGTCCGGGCCCCCTTAATCAGCCCCAGCATTTT
CASSPGPLNQPQHF
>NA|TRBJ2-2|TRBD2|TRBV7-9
TGTGCCAGCAGCCCCCGACTAGCGGAGAACACCGGGGAGCTGTTTTTT
CASSPRLAENTGELFF
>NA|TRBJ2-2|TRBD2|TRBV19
TGTGCCAGTAGTAGGTTATCCCTCTTGATAGCGGGAGGTACCGGGGAGCTGTTTTTT
CASSRLSLLIAGGTGELFF
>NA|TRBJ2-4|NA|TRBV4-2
TGTGCCAGCAGCCTTTTTGACGAGACCAAAAACATTCAGTACTTC
CASSLFDETKNIQYF
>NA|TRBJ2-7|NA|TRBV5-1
TGCGCCAGCAGCGGGACTCCCTACGAGCAGTACTTC
CASSGTPYEQYF
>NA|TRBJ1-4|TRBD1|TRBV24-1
TGTGCCACCGGGAGACAGGGAGGGGTTAATGAAAAACTGTTTTTT
CATGRQGGVNEKLFF
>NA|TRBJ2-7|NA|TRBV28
TGTGCCAGCGGTTACCTCTACGAGCAGTACTTC
CASGYLYEQYF
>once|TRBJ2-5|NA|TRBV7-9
TGTGCCAGCAGCGAAGAGGCCCAGTACTTC
CASSEEAQYF
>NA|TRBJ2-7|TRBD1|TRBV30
TGTGCCTGGAGACGACAGGGGGCCTACGAGCAGTACTTC
CAWRRQGAYEQYF
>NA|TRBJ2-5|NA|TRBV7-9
TGTGCCAGCAGCTTAAGTCCCTTGGAGACCCAGTACTTC
CASSLSPLETQYF
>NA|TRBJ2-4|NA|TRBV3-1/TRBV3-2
TGTGCCAGCGGTCACTGGGGGAAGGGCAAAAACATTCAGTACTTC
CASGHWGKGKNIQYF
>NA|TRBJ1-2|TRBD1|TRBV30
TGTGCCTGGAGGACAGGGGGCGCGGGGTATGGCTACACCTTC
CAWRTGGAGYGYTF
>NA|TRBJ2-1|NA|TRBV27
TGTGCCAGCACTCACCTGAATGAGCAGTTCTTC
CASTHLNEQFF
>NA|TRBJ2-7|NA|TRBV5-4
TGTGCCAGCAGCTTGTCCTCCACCGAGCAGTACTTC
CASSLSSTEQYF